The 21 T cell receptor beta chains listed next were all sequenced from one sample in a study of blood T cell repertoires in COVID-19. The repertoire was sequenced with immunoSEQ multiplex PCR; TCRdb's copy has only in-frame clones and lacks some. The table includes 35,000 to 55,000 clones, roughly 85% detected once. Sequenced input: peripheral blood. The receptors originated from a woman aged 70 to 79 with acute or convalescent COVID-19.

The chain employs TRBV3-1 (or the pseudogene TRBV3-2) and TRBJ2-7, with 7 nucleotides matching TRBD1. After removal of 4 bases from V and 1 base from J, the junction contained 7 bases not matched to a gene. The CDR3 extends over 15 amino acids. Germline loops: CDR1 LGHDT, CDR2 YNNKEL (reference sequence). The CDR3 region is CASSPSTGFSYEQYF. The CDR3 region has the DNA TGTGCCAGCAGCCCATCGACAGGGTTTTCCTACGAGCAGTACTTC.

The chain joins TRBV3-1 (or the pseudogene TRBV3-2) to TRBJ1-1, with D perhaps TRBD1 (5 bases). Trimming took 2 bases from V and 3 from J, leaving 19 bases between them. The CDR3 totals 17 residues. Germline V gene lookup returns CDR1 LGHDT and CDR2 YNNKEL (reference sequence). The CDR3 DNA is TGTGCCAGCAGCCAACCTAGAGGTGGGGCTGAGTACACTGAAGCTTTCTTT. Its protein product is CASSQPRGGAEYTEAFF.

The rearrangement links TRBV2 to TRBJ2-5; tentative D call: TRBD2 (5 bases). The germline gives CDR1 SNHLY, CDR2 FYNNEI. V lost 7 bases to trimming and J lost 4 bases, with 16 bases between them. The CDR3 spans 14 residues. CDR3 residues: CASNLNSARETQYF. The CDR3 coding sequence is TGTGCCAGCAATCTCAATAGCGCCAGAGAGACCCAGTACTTC.

The genes are TRBV4-2 and TRBJ1-2, with 7 nucleotides matching TRBD1. CDR3 length equals 15 residues. CDR1 is LGHNA, CDR2 YNFKEQ, per germline. The V gene end was trimmed by 3 bases and the J gene end by 6 bases; junction bases not matched to a gene: 10. In DNA, the CDR3 is TGTGCCAGCAGCCACCTACTTGCCGGGACAGATGGCTACACCTTC. It is translated as CASSHLLAGTDGYTF.

The chain uses TRBV5-1 and TRBJ2-7, with 7 nucleotides matching TRBD2. CDR1 and CDR2 (germline): SGHRS, YFSETQ. This CDR3 spans 18 amino acids. The trim removed 2 bases at V and 0 bases at J, leaving 14 bases unmatched. This CDR3 reads CASSLGTKGSGSSYEQYF. In DNA form, the CDR3 reads TGCGCCAGCAGCTTAGGCACCAAAGGTAGCGGGTCCTCCTACGAGCAGTACTTC. The variable domain in full, completed from reference TRBV5-1 and TRBJ2-7, reads KAGVTQTPRYLIKTRGQQVTLSCSPISGHRSVSWYQQTPGQGLQFLFEYFSETQRNKGNFPGRFSGRQFSNSRSEMNVSTLELGDSALYLCASSLGTKGSGSSYEQYFGPGTRLTVT.

There are a few counts of this clone. CDR3 nucleotides: TGTGCCAGCTCACCACAGAAAGCGGGGAAGAACACCGGGGAGCTGTTTTTT. It yields the protein CASSPQKAGKNTGELFF. The chain couples TRBV18 to TRBJ2-2; 7 bases are a match to TRBD2. The germline CDR1 and CDR2 sequences are KGHSH and LQKENI. The CDR3 runs 17 residues. J lost 1 base, V lost 1 base, and 6 bases had no gene match.

This clone was seen more than once but under ten times. This chain links TRBV9 with TRBJ1-4; weak D call: TRBD1 (5 bases). Trimming left V 4 bases short and J 8 bases short, with 24 bases between. Per the germline V gene, CDR1 is SGDLS and CDR2 is YYNGEE. CDR3 length: 17 amino acids. The CDR3 coding sequence is TGTGCCAGCAGCCGGGGGGGTATGAGCGCCGTCGGGGAAAAACTGTTTTTT. Its translation is CASSRGGMSAVGEKLFF. Full variable domain (rest looked up from reference TRBV9 and TRBJ1-4): DSGVTQTPKHLITATGQRVTLRCSPRSGDLSVYWYQQSLDQGLQFLIQYYNGEERAKGNILERFSAQQFPDLHSELNLSSLELGDSALYFCASSRGGMSAVGEKLFFGSGTQLSVL.

This chain links TRBV6-6 with TRBJ1-5; no reliable D call. This CDR3 spans 13 amino acids. V lost 5 bases and J 4 bases, leaving 9 bases between the germline ends. CDR1 and CDR2 from the germline V gene are MNHNY and SVGAGI (reference sequence). CDR3 loop: CASSGSVNQPQHF. CDR3 coding DNA: TGTGCCAGCAGTGGCAGCGTTAATCAGCCCCAGCATTTT.

V usage is TRBV29-1 and J usage is TRBJ2-1; weak D call: TRBD1 (6 bases). Trimming cost V 3 bases and J 4 bases, with 13 bases left between them. There are 14 residues in the CDR3. Germline V gene sequence: CDR1 SQVTM, CDR2 ANQGSEA. As DNA, the CDR3 is TGCAGCGTTGACGGGCAGGGGATATACAATGAGCAGTTCTTC. Its protein product is CSVDGQGIYNEQFF.

The chain recombines TRBV6-5 with TRBJ2-5; 8 bases are a match to TRBD1. Germline trimming cut 6 bases from V and 3 bases from J; bases unmatched to any gene: 6. There are 14 residues in the CDR3. Per germline, CDR1 MNHEY and CDR2 SVGAGI. CDR3 DNA: TGTGCCAGCAGCAGTCGGACAGGGAAAGAGACCCAGTACTTC. As protein: CASSSRTGKETQYF.

The chain carries TRBV19 and TRBJ1-1; 7 bases align to TRBD1. The ends lost 3 bases at V and 4 bases at J; junction bases unmatched: 5. Germline loops: CDR1 LNHDA, CDR2 SQIVND (reference sequence). CDR3 size: 14 residues. CDR3: CASSMTGFSTEAFF. CDR3 bases: TGTGCCAGTAGTATGACAGGGTTCAGCACTGAAGCTTTCTTT.

This chain uses TRBV18 with TRBJ1-5; 10 nucleotides agree with TRBD1. With V trimmed by 1 base and J by 5 bases, 5 bases remained unmatched. From germline, CDR1 is KGHSH and CDR2 LQKENI. CDR3 size: 16 residues. The chain's CDR3 is CASSPRGTGADQPQHF. The CDR3 region has the DNA TGTGCCAGCTCACCACGGGGGACAGGGGCAGATCAGCCCCAGCATTTT.

This chain connects TRBV30 to TRBJ2-1; 7 bases are a match to TRBD2. The CDR3 runs 13 residues. Losses at the gene ends were 6 bases for V and 4 bases for J; bases not matched to a gene: 6. Germline lookup yields CDR1 GTSNPN and CDR2 SVGIG (reference sequence). The CDR3: CACQRDPYNEQFF. The CDR3 DNA follows: TGTGCCTGCCAGCGGGACCCTTACAATGAGCAGTTCTTC.

The chain carries TRBV11-2 and TRBJ2-1; D is perhaps TRBD2 (6 bases). The V gene lost 4 bases and the J gene lost 7 bases, with 14 bases spanning the gap. The germline CDR1 and CDR2 sequences are SGHAT and FQNNGV. The CDR3 totals 14 residues. The CDR3 DNA follows: TGTGCCAGCAGCTGGGGGACTCCTATAAATGAGCAGTTCTTC. Translating it yields CASSWGTPINEQFF.

The chain combines TRBV28 with TRBJ1-5; 7 bases agree with TRBD1. The CDR3 covers 15 residues. Germline CDR1 is MDHEN and CDR2 is SYDVKM. V shed 3 bases, J shed 8 bases, and the junction held 10 bases outside the gene matches. CDR3 sequence reads: CASSFYRGEGEPQHF. The CDR3 bases are TGTGCCAGCAGTTTCTACAGGGGCGAAGGGGAGCCCCAGCATTTT.

This chain uses TRBV28 with TRBJ2-3; TRBD2 agrees at 8 bases. Trimming cost V 2 bases and J 4 bases; bases outside gene matches: 5. Germline V gene data show CDR1 as MDHEN and CDR2 as SYDVKM. The CDR3 runs to 15 residues. CDR3 protein: CASSLGGRNADTQYF. The DNA for the CDR3 is TGTGCCAGCAGTTTAGGCGGGAGGAATGCAGATACGCAGTATTTT.

The chain recombines TRBV24-1 with TRBJ2-1; D perhaps matches TRBD2 (6 bases). The CDR3 length is 15 residues. Looked up from germline, CDR1 is KGHDR and CDR2 is SFDVKD. V was shortened by 4 bases and J by 3 bases, with 12 bases between the two germline ends. The CDR3 reads CATSDTRDFYNEQFF. The CDR3 DNA reads as TGTGCCACCAGTGACACTCGGGACTTCTACAATGAGCAGTTCTTC.

This rearrangement joins TRBV6-2 or TRBV6-3 to TRBJ2-1; D not certain. From germline, CDR1 is MNHEY and CDR2 SVGEGT. The ends were cut back, 4 bases at V and 0 bases at J, with 7 bases in the middle. The CDR3 is 14 amino acids. In DNA form, the CDR3 reads TGTGCCAGCAGTTTCGGCGGCTCCTACAATGAGCAGTTCTTC. Translating gives CASSFGGSYNEQFF.

The chain recombines TRBV5-1 with TRBJ2-1, with 13 bases identical to TRBD2. CDR1 is SGHRS, CDR2 YFSETQ, per germline. The trim removed 0 bases at V and 7 bases at J, leaving 4 bases unmatched. This CDR3 contains 16 residues. The CDR3 region has the DNA TGCGCCAGCAGCTTGGTCGGGACTAGCGGGAAAAATGAGCAGTTCTTC. It translates to CASSLVGTSGKNEQFF. Full variable domain (outside the CDR3, taken from reference TRBV5-1 and TRBJ2-1): KAGVTQTPRYLIKTRGQQVTLSCSPISGHRSVSWYQQTPGQGLQFLFEYFSETQRNKGNFPGRFSGRQFSNSRSEMNVSTLELGDSALYLCASSLVGTSGKNEQFFGPGTRLTVL.

The chain employs TRBV5-1 and TRBJ1-2; 7 nucleotides match TRBD1. The germline V gene has CDR1 SGHRS and CDR2 YFSETQ. CDR3 length: 14 amino acids. The trim removed 4 bases at V and 4 bases at J, leaving 7 bases unmatched. CDR3 loop: CASSADRIRYGYTF. CDR3 nucleotides: TGCGCCAGCAGCGCGGACAGGATCCGCTATGGCTACACCTTC.

In this sample, this clone turned up a few times. The chain recombines TRBV6-5 with TRBJ1-1, with D possibly matching TRBD1 (5 bases). This CDR3 is built from 13 residues. Per the germline V gene, CDR1 is MNHEY and CDR2 is SVGAGI. Trimming removed 6 bases at V and 6 bases at J, with 14 bases between. CDR3 loop: CASRSGVVAEAFF. The CDR3 nucleotides are TGTGCCAGCAGGTCGGGGGTCGTGGCTGAAGCTTTCTTT.